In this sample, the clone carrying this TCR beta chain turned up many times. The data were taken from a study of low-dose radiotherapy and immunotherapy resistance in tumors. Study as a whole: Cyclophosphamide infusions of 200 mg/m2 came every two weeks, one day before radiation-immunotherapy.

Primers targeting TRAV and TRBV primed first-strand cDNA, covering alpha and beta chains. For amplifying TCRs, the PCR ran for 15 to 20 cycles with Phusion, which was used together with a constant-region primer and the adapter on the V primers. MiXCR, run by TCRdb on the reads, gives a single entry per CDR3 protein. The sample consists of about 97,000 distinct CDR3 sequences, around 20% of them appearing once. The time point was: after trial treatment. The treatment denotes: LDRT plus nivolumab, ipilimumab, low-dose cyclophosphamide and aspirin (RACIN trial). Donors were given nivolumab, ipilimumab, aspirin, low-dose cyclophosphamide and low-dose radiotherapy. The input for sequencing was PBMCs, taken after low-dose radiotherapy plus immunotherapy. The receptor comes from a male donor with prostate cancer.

The CDR3 sequence: CASSLSSYGGTQYF. The CDR3 DNA reads as TGTGCCAGCAGTTTATCGAGCTATGGCGGGACGCAGTATTTT. The chain is built from TRBV27 and TRBJ2-3; a possible D gene is TRBD2 (5 bases). The germline V gene encodes CDR1 MNHEY and CDR2 SMNVEV (reference sequence). The V gene lost 0 bases and the J gene lost 9 bases, with 13 bases spanning the gap. The CDR3 is 14 amino acids.